This TCR beta chain was recovered during a study of shared clonotypes between healthy human individuals (dated by TCRdb to 2020 to 2022). Describing the broader study: The cohort included three men and a couple of women between 18 and 49 years of age. For each donor, CD4 naive and CD4 memory were each run on three plates, CD8 naive on two plates, and CD8 memory on one plate. To estimate repertoire size and how much clonotypes are shared between individuals, the study performed deep sequencing of blood TCR repertoires from a few healthy adults. Libraries were prepared and TCR repertoires were sequenced by different laboratories using diverse techniques, in order to increase sequencing depth and limit assay-specific biases. Per donor, leukapheresis produced somewhere between about 0.94 and 10 billion PBMCs.

Measured from the cysteine to the phenylalanine, the CDR3 is 14 residues long. This entry keeps only the CDR3 DNA: 42 bases, framed from base 1. Trimmed from V: 2 bases; trimmed from J: 8 bases; junction bases lacking a gene match: 7. According to the germline V gene, CDR1 reads MDHEN and CDR2 reads SYDVKM. CD8 naive samples consisted of CD45RO-negative cells that were positively selected for CCR7, yielding a CD45RA+CCR7+ population without TemRA cells. Healthy HIV-negative adults with no recently reported acute infections or vaccinations were included as donors. Every donor was a Caucasian adult living in Nashville, Tennessee, USA. After blood collection by leukapheresis, PBMCs were isolated using Ficoll-Histopaque density gradient centrifugation and then cryopreserved in the vapor phase of liquid nitrogen. Purity and quantity of every magnetically sorted T cell population were checked by analytical flow cytometry. Genomic DNA was isolated from each sorted fraction and quantified by UV absorbance on a Nanodrop 2000c.

Using the deep immunoSEQ assay, multiplex PCR amplified TCR CDR3 regions from genomic DNA. Genomic DNA extracted from each cell subset was distributed evenly over all wells of several immunoSEQ 96-well plates, and each plate served as one replicate. For sorted subsets, around 200 ng genomic DNA, equal to 25,000 to 35,000 T cell genomes, was loaded into each replicate PCR. Purified libraries were measured with a Qubit 3.0 fluorometer, size-checked on a Bioanalyzer 2100, and measured again with the KAPA Library Quantification kit. Every immunoSEQ 96-well plate was sequenced on a separate single-read 150-cycle Illumina NextSeq 550 flow cell. Per the original workflow: Because only junctional sequences without quality scores were contained in the immunoSEQ output, filtering matching that applied to full-length reads could not be performed. Sequences were annotated with PyIR, a Python wrapper for IgBLAST v1.9, and V/J genes and CDR3 were assigned using IMGT germline references. Any read was removed if the V/J assignment was weak (E-value above 1e-6), the CDR3 was missing, or the read contained stop codons, out-of-frame junctions, or ambiguous translated residues. V3J clonotypes were defined as sequences sharing an identical inferred V gene, J gene, and CDR3 amino acid sequence. Percentage overlap between repertoires was computed as shared unique clonotypes divided by the size of the smaller repertoire. RTK rarefaction, the Chao1 estimator, and Recon v2.1 estimates of unobserved clonotypes were used to assess repertoire richness. Generation probabilities were computed with OLGA for all TCRbeta clonotypes obtained by the gDNA method from a few donors. The clones in this table, taken by TCRdb from immuneACCESS, are in-frame only. Not every clone is retained; where verified, under half of the shortfall comes from an unresolved V gene, and the cause of the rest is unknown. The V and J calls and clone size were taken over from that table, and D and trimming were inferred from the DNA. This sample is represented by roughly 2.1 million clones; approximately 94% of them were singletons. In total, the top ten clones hold around 1.7% of the sample.

What the authors observed across the whole study: Compared with non-shared clonotypes, clonotypes shared by all four sorted-subset donors had higher generation probabilities. Sampling was limited to blood, and TCR repertoires in tissue likely differ from TCR repertoires in blood. Even with the large sequencing depth, rarefaction of the sorted-subset datasets indicated that sequencing was incomplete. Naive subsets generally had larger estimated clonotype richness than memory subsets did. The genetic and exposure-history diversity represented was limited by the small number of donors. Pairwise subsampling led to the expectation that sequencing depth would affect the degree of clonotype sharing among donors. Sharing across a handful of donors was observed for about 5% of naive CD4, over 3% of naive CD8, 2.3% of memory CD4, and about 0.4% of memory CD8 clonotypes.

This clone was seen once. Its antigen is not yet known. Base qualities are not at hand, and no much larger clone is one base apart. Sequenced: naive CD8+ T cells from PBMCs. In light of the paper, this sample's cell subset or site label describes: CD45RA+CCR7+. This receptor was identified in a man younger than 35 in good health. Some clones in this sample may be carry-over from other donors' samples. The sequence joins TRBV28 to TRBJ2-5; the junction holds 8 bases that match TRBD1. The CDR3 region reads CASSLRQGAGTQYF. The nucleotide sequence reads as follows: TGTGCCAGCAGTTTAAGGCAGGGGGCCGGAACCCAGTACTTC. Where the CDR3 stops, the reference TRBV28 and TRBJ2-5 genes take over; the full variable domain is DVKVTQSSRYLVKRTGEKVFLECVQDMDHENMFWYRQDPGLGLRLIYFSYDVKMKEKGDIPEGYSVSREKKERFSLILESASTNQTSMYLCASSLRQGAGTQYFGPGTRLLVL.